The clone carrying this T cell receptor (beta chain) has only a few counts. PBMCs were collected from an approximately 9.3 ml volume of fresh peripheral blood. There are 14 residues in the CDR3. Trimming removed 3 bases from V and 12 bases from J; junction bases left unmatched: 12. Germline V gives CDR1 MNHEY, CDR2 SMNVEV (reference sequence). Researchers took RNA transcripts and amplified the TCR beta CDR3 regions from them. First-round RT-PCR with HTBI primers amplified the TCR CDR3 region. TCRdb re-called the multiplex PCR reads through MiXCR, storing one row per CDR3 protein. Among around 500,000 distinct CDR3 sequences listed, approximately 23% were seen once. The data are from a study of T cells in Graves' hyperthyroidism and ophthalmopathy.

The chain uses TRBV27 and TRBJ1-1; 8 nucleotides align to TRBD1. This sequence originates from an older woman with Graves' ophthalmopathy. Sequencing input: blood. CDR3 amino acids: CASSFQGAEIRTFF. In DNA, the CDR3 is TGTGCCAGCAGTTTTCAGGGGGCAGAAATAAGAACTTTCTTT.